This T cell receptor (beta chain) was obtained from a study of blood T cells in healthy people across ages. Study-level points and caveats: Relative to aged donors, long-lived donors carried more naive CD4+ cells and displayed higher diversity. A roughly linear fall in TCR beta diversity per million T cells was seen with increasing age. With unsorted PBMCs, a conclusive comparison of naive versus antigen-experienced cells was not possible.

A second PCR, run for about 6 to 12 cycles, used a sample-barcoded 5' primer plus a J-beta primer mix. Each cDNA was tagged by a template-switch adaptor containing 12 random nucleotides. TCRdb reprocessed the 5' RACE reads with MiXCR, giving one entry per CDR3 protein. The sample carries some 1.4 million distinct CDR3 sequences, 42% recorded once. The V end was cut by 4 bases, the J end by 6 bases, with 19 bases between. The CDR3 extends over 16 amino acids. CDR1 is LGHNA, CDR2 YNFKEQ, per germline. Points on this clonotype: Antigen specificity is unknown.

The J gene is TRBJ2-1, the V gene TRBV4-2; TRBD1 might be the D (9 bases). Sequenced material: blood. The receptor was isolated from a woman under 30 in good health. CDR3 sequence: CASSLRVAGQGNEQFF. The CDR3 bases are TGTGCCAGCAGCCTCCGGGTAGCGGGACAGGGCAATGAGCAGTTCTTC.